Many counts were recorded for the clone carrying this T cell receptor beta chain. Its antigen remains unknown. The sample is drawn from a study of CD8 T cells in ankylosing spondylitis. Germline V lookup: CDR1 LNHNV, CDR2 YYDKDF (reference sequence). V dropped 4 bases and J dropped 5 bases, with 9 bases sitting between them. CDR3 length equals 13 residues. Findings of the study overall: Disease-linked clones reportedly showed significant enrichment in matched ankylosing spondylitis synovial fluid. There was a TCR beta motif, made of several highly homologous variants, that appeared characteristic of ankylosing spondylitis blood. Certain motif variants had earlier been reported in reactive arthritis synovial fluid and blood.

Quantitative barcoded 5'-RACE was used to prepare TCR beta libraries. TCRdb re-called the 5' RACE reads with MiXCR, one entry per CDR3 protein. This table holds 500,000 to 550,000 distinct CDR3 sequences, approximately 11% found once. The chain links TRBV15 to TRBJ2-1; no reliable D call. What was sequenced was blood, either unsorted or a sorted T cell fraction (not recorded which). This TCR was sampled from a male donor with ankylosing spondylitis. In DNA, the CDR3 is TGTGCCACCAGCACCTCATTCGACAATGAGCAGTTCTTC. Translation: CATSTSFDNEQFF.